The 31 T cell receptor beta chains listed next were all sequenced from one sample in a study of blood T cell repertoires in COVID-19. Clones were sequenced by immunoSEQ multiplex PCR, and TCRdb holds only the in-frame ones, with some missing. The sample includes about 180,000 clones, 80% to 85% of them seen just once. The specimen was peripheral blood. The receptor source for this set is a woman aged 70-85 years with COVID-19, enrolled during active disease.

CDR3 residues: CASSTQGAYSEAFF. In DNA, the CDR3 is TGTGCCAGCAGCACACAGGGGGCATACTCTGAAGCTTTCTTT. The V gene is TRBV7-9, the J gene TRBJ1-1, with 9 positions matching TRBD1. Germline V gene data show CDR1 as SEHNR and CDR2 as FQNEAQ (reference sequence). The CDR3 extends over 14 amino acids. V dropped 5 bases and J dropped 6; count of bases not matched to a gene: 7.

The chain has TRBV5-6 and TRBJ1-1; D remains unclear. Trimming removed 1 base from V and 1 base from J, with 14 bases in between. The CDR3 extends over 16 amino acids. Per the germline V gene, CDR1 is SGHDT and CDR2 is YYEEEE. CDR3: CASSLLARQKNTEAFF. As DNA, the CDR3 is TGTGCCAGCAGCTTGTTGGCCAGGCAAAAGAACACTGAAGCTTTCTTT.

The CDR3 DNA follows: TGTGCCAGCTCACCACCGTCTAGCGCAGGAGAGACCCAGTACTTC. Translated: CASSPPSSAGETQYF. The V call is TRBV18, the J call TRBJ2-5; weak D call: TRBD2 (6 bases). Looked up from germline, CDR1 is KGHSH and CDR2 is LQKENI. V was cut by 0 bases and J by 4 bases, with 12 bases left in between. The CDR3 length is 15 residues.

The rearrangement joins TRBV7-2 to TRBJ2-7; maybe TRBD2 (6 bases). The CDR3 length is 15 residues. CDR1 and CDR2 (germline): SGHTA, FQGNSA. Trimming shortened V by 5 bases and J by 6 bases, and 20 bases separated the two germline ends. In DNA form, the CDR3 reads TGTGCCAGCAGCGCCGCCGGGGAGGCCCGGGGCGAGCAGTACTTC. Protein product: CASSAAGEARGEQYF.

The sample holds one count of this clone. The genes are TRBV6-5 and TRBJ1-6; tentatively, D is TRBD1 (6 bases). The CDR3 has 13 residues. V lost 8 bases and J lost 4, with 9 bases in between. CDR1 and CDR2 (germline): MNHEY, SVGAGI. DNA for the CDR3: TGTGCCAGCGGGACAACATATAATTCACCCCTCCACTTT. It translates to CASGTTYNSPLHF.

The chain has TRBV4-3 and TRBJ1-2, with D uncertain. The V end lost 4 bases, the J end lost 6 bases, and 15 bases lay between the germline ends. The CDR3 runs 14 residues. The V gene's germline CDR1 is LGHNA and CDR2 YSLEER. In DNA form, the CDR3 reads TGCGCCAGCAGCCCGGGTACATTTTCCCATGGCTACACCTTC. Its translation: CASSPGTFSHGYTF.

The J gene is TRBJ2-6, the V gene TRBV27; 7 nucleotides align to TRBD1. Germline V gene data show CDR1 as MNHEY and CDR2 as SMNVEV (reference sequence). The CDR3 is made up of 17 amino acids. V dropped 4 bases and J dropped 2; count of bases not matched to a gene: 8. CDR3 sequence: CASSSRQGRAGANVLTF. CDR3 nucleotide sequence: TGTGCCAGCAGTTCACGACAGGGTCGCGCTGGGGCCAACGTCCTGACTTTC.

This chain connects TRBV7-3 to TRBJ2-5; D is perhaps TRBD1 (6 bases). CDR3 length: 15 amino acids. In germline, CDR1 is SGHTA, CDR2 FQGTGA. V was clipped by 5 bases and J by 5 bases, with 18 bases between them. The CDR3 region is CASSPRAGAVETQYF. The CDR3 DNA follows: TGTGCCAGCAGCCCAAGGGCAGGGGCAGTGGAGACCCAGTACTTC.

This sequence joins TRBV5-4 and TRBJ1-6, with 9 bases aligning to TRBD1. Germline trimming cut 3 bases from V and 10 bases from J; bases unmatched to any gene: 11. From germline, CDR1 is SGHNT and CDR2 YYREEE (reference sequence). CDR3 length: 16 residues. The CDR3 loop is CASSSTPGQGRSPLHF. CDR3 DNA: TGTGCCAGCAGCTCCACGCCGGGACAGGGAAGATCACCCCTCCACTTT. Using reference TRBV5-4 and TRBJ1-6 for the parts outside the CDR3, the full variable domain is ETGVTQSPTHLIKTRGQQVTLRCSSQSGHNTVSWYQQALGQGPQFIFQYYREEENGRGNFPPRFSGLQFPNYSSELNVNALELDDSALYLCASSSTPGQGRSPLHFGNGTRLTVT.

This clone has just one count. The rearrangement uses TRBV15 and TRBJ2-6; a possible D gene is TRBD2 (5 bases). Germline lookup yields CDR1 LNHNV and CDR2 YYDKDF (reference sequence). CDR3 length: 16 amino acids. V lost 0 bases and J 4 bases, leaving 10 bases between the germline ends. CDR3 DNA sequence: TGTGCCACCAGCAGAGACCCAACTAGGGGGGCCAACGTCCTGACTTTC. Its translation: CATSRDPTRGANVLTF.

About this clone: At one of its ends the junction is not consistent with the germline gene, which may arise from a read error. This chain uses TRBV29-1 with TRBJ2-5; 10 bases fit TRBD1. Germline-derived CDR1 and CDR2 are SQVTM and ANQGSEA. The CDR3 has 11 amino acids. CDR3 in DNA: TGCAGCGTCCGCGACAGGGGGCGAAGTGACTTC. Its protein is CSVRDRGRSDF.

V gene TRBV18 combines with J gene TRBJ2-7; D is ambiguous. Germline CDR1 reads KGHSH; CDR2 reads LQKENI. The CDR3 is 13 amino acids. The V end lost 5 bases, the J end lost 2 bases, and 10 bases lay between the germline ends. CDR3 sequence reads: CASSSDRAYEQYF. The DNA of the CDR3 is TGTGCCAGCTCATCCGACCGGGCCTACGAGCAGTACTTC.

This chain links TRBV6-5 with TRBJ1-5, with D unresolved. V dropped 0 bases and J dropped 4 bases, with 7 bases sitting between them. Per the germline V gene, CDR1 is MNHEY and CDR2 is SVGAGI. This CDR3 comprises 14 residues. This chain's CDR3 is CASSYSLRNQPQHF. CDR3 nucleotides: TGTGCCAGCAGTTACTCCCTGCGGAATCAGCCCCAGCATTTT.

V is TRBV5-4 and J is TRBJ2-2, with TRBD2 matching over 7 bases. With 4 bases clipped from V and 0 bases from J, the junction kept 6 bases outside the gene matches. The CDR3 consists of 16 residues. CDR1 is SGHNT, CDR2 YYREEE, per germline (reference sequence). The CDR3, as DNA: TGTGCCAGCAGCCGCCCCCTAGCGGCGAACACCGGGGAGCTGTTTTTT. It yields the protein CASSRPLAANTGELFF.

CDR3 sequence reads: CASSRRQGDLYGYTF. The DNA of the CDR3 is TGTGCCAGCAGTCGGCGACAGGGGGACCTCTATGGCTACACCTTC. The V and J genes are TRBV6-2 or TRBV6-3 and TRBJ1-2; 9 bases agree with TRBD1. Per the germline V gene, CDR1 is MNHEY and CDR2 is SVGEGT. V shed 5 bases, J shed 4 bases, and the junction held 8 bases outside the gene matches. The CDR3 covers 15 residues.

The CDR3 DNA reads TGTGCCACCAGAGATAGGAGGGACTATGGCTACACCTTC. Residues: CATRDRRDYGYTF. The rearrangement links TRBV24-1 to TRBJ1-2, with D hard to call. Germline V gives CDR1 KGHDR, CDR2 SFDVKD. The CDR3 length is 13 residues. The V end lost 7 bases, the J end lost 3 bases, and 11 bases lay between the germline ends.

The V and J genes are TRBV11-3 and TRBJ2-3, with a tentative D call TRBD2 (6 bases). This CDR3 is built from 15 residues. Trimming cost V 3 bases and J 0 bases, with 10 bases left between them. From germline, CDR1 is SGHNT and CDR2 YENEEA. The CDR3 region has the DNA TGTGCCAGCAGCTTGGAGGGTCGAAGCACAGATACGCAGTATTTT. The encoded protein is CASSLEGRSTDTQYF.

The table lists this clone with a count of one. The CDR3 sequence: CASSQPGRLAREQYF. The CDR3 coding sequence is TGTGCCAGCAGCCAGCCAGGACGACTAGCTAGAGAGCAGTACTTC. The rearrangement links TRBV5-6 to TRBJ2-7; the match to TRBD2 covers 7 bases. The ends lost 4 bases at V and 7 bases at J; junction bases unmatched: 14. The CDR3 consists of 15 residues. Germline values: CDR1 SGHDT, CDR2 YYEEEE.

The rearrangement links TRBV7-3 to TRBJ2-3, with D possibly being TRBD1 (5 bases). The germline V gene encodes CDR1 SGHTA and CDR2 FQGTGA. The CDR3 is 15 amino acids. Trimming took off 2 bases at V and 4 bases at J, with 13 bases between the two ends. The DNA of the CDR3 is TGTGCCAGCAGCTTAGCAGGGTTTGGCGCAGATACGCAGTATTTT. The encoded protein is CASSLAGFGADTQYF.

This chain connects TRBV7-9 to TRBJ2-3; TRBD2 matches 12 bases. Germline trimming cut 5 bases from V and 0 bases from J; bases unmatched to any gene: 6. This CDR3 has 17 amino acids. Germline CDR1 SEHNR, CDR2 FQNEAQ (reference sequence). The chain's CDR3 is CASSRVLAGGSTDTQYF. CDR3 in DNA: TGTGCCAGCAGCCGAGTACTAGCGGGGGGTAGCACAGATACGCAGTATTTT.

The rearrangement joins TRBV7-2 to TRBJ1-1; D unresolved. Looked up from germline, CDR1 is SGHTA and CDR2 is FQGNSA. Trimming removed 5 bases at V and 6 bases at J, with 19 bases between. The CDR3 spans 15 residues. This chain's CDR3 is CASSSGPTPAAEAFF. CDR3 coding DNA: TGTGCCAGCAGCAGCGGGCCAACCCCGGCCGCTGAAGCTTTCTTT.

This chain uses TRBV28 with TRBJ2-1, with 8 bases matching TRBD2. The CDR3 is 14 amino acids. Losses at the gene ends were 6 bases for V and 10 bases for J; bases not matched to a gene: 11. CDR1 and CDR2 (germline): MDHEN, SYDVKM. This CDR3 reads CASRAGGPHREQFF. In DNA, the CDR3 is TGTGCCAGCAGGGCGGGGGGACCACACAGGGAGCAGTTCTTC.

J is TRBJ2-2 and V is TRBV7-7; D perhaps matches TRBD1 (5 bases). The CDR3 contains 15 residues. Trimming stripped 3 bases from V and 4 bases from J, with 12 bases between. CDR1 and CDR2 (germline): SSHAT, FNYEAQ (reference sequence). CDR3 coding DNA: TGTGCCAGCAGCTTCGGACAAACCGGCACCGGGGAGCTGTTTTTT. Amino acid sequence: CASSFGQTGTGELFF.

The chain recombines TRBV5-4 with TRBJ2-7; 9 bases are shared with TRBD2. With V trimmed by 9 bases and J by 2 bases, 9 bases remained unmatched. The length of the CDR3 is 14 residues. In germline, CDR1 is SGHNT, CDR2 YYREEE (reference sequence). For the CDR3, the DNA is TGTGCCACGGCGGGAGGGCCTTTGGCCTACGAGCAGTACTTC. It encodes CATAGGPLAYEQYF.

The chain uses TRBV5-1 and TRBJ1-2; D unresolved. Trimming left V 0 bases short and J 7 bases short, with 7 bases between. Germline CDR1 and CDR2: SGHRS and YFSETQ. This CDR3 has 12 residues. The CDR3 is CASSLENGGYTF. The CDR3 DNA sequence: TGCGCCAGCAGCTTGGAGAACGGTGGCTACACCTTC.

The chain uses TRBV2 and TRBJ2-1, with TRBD2 matching over 8 bases. There are 16 residues in the CDR3. CDR1 and CDR2 (germline): SNHLY, FYNNEI. The ends lost 6 bases at V and 8 bases at J; junction bases unmatched: 15. CDR3 nucleotides: TGTGCCAGCAGGCCTCCAGCGGGAGTAGTCTTCGATGAGCAGTTCTTC. This gives the protein CASRPPAGVVFDEQFF.

In DNA form, the CDR3 reads TGTGCCACCCATCCCCCTCCGGGACAGAGCTCTGGGGCCAACGTCCTGACTTTC. Amino acids: CATHPPPGQSSGANVLTF. This chain connects TRBV19 to TRBJ2-6, with 7 bases lining up with TRBD1. The V segment lost 10 bases and the J segment 0 bases; nucleotides outside the gene matches: 15. The length of the CDR3 is 18 residues. Germline loops: CDR1 LNHDA, CDR2 SQIVND (reference sequence). Variable domain in full (rest from reference TRBV19 and TRBJ2-6): DGGITQSPKYLFRKEGQNVTLSCEQNLNHDAMYWYRQDPGQGLRLIYYSQIVNDFQKGDIAEGYSVSREKKESFPLTVTSAQKNPTAFYLCATHPPPGQSSGANVLTFGAGSRLTVL.

The V call is TRBV18, the J call TRBJ2-3; 8 bases line up with TRBD2. The V gene end was trimmed by 6 bases and the J gene end by 3 bases; junction bases not matched to a gene: 11. Looked up from germline, CDR1 is KGHSH and CDR2 is LQKENI. The CDR3 length is 16 residues. The CDR3 spells CASSPVLAGLTDTQYF. As DNA, the CDR3 is TGTGCCAGCTCGCCCGTTTTAGCGGGGTTAACAGATACGCAGTATTTT. Based on the CDR3 plus reference TRBV18 and TRBJ2-3, the full variable domain is NAGVMQNPRHLVRRRGQEARLRCSPMKGHSHVYWYRQLPEEGLKFMVYLQKENIIDESGMPKERFSAEFPKEGPSILRIQQVVRGDSAAYFCASSPVLAGLTDTQYFGPGTRLTVL.

This clone was detected only a few times. The same CDR3 is also encoded by other DNA sequences in this sample. The gene calls are TRBV18 and TRBJ1-1; the match to TRBD1 covers 7 bases. With V trimmed by 3 bases and J by 1 base, 2 bases remained unmatched. The CDR3 has 14 amino acids. Germline V lookup: CDR1 KGHSH, CDR2 LQKENI. CDR3: CASSPRQGNTEAFF. Written as DNA, the CDR3 is TGTGCCAGCTCACCTAGACAGGGGAACACTGAAGCTTTCTTT.

V and J are TRBV2 and TRBJ2-2; 7 bases are shared with TRBD2. The CDR3 runs 15 residues. V gave up 8 bases and J gave up 4 bases; unmatched junction bases: 10. CDR1 and CDR2 (germline): SNHLY, FYNNEI. The CDR3 sequence is CASQKLAASTGELFF. CDR3 bases: TGTGCCAGCCAAAAGCTAGCGGCCTCCACCGGGGAGCTGTTTTTT.

The chain links TRBV5-4 to TRBJ2-3; 7 bases align to TRBD2. V gave up 0 bases and J gave up 2 bases; unmatched junction bases: 6. CDR3 length: 16 amino acids. Germline CDR1 reads SGHNT; CDR2 reads YYREEE (reference sequence). CDR3 coding DNA: TGTGCCAGCAGCTTGGTTGTGGGAGGGCCCACAGATACGCAGTATTTT. Protein: CASSLVVGGPTDTQYF. Complete variable domain (other parts from reference TRBV5-4 and TRBJ2-3): ETGVTQSPTHLIKTRGQQVTLRCSSQSGHNTVSWYQQALGQGPQFIFQYYREEENGRGNFPPRFSGLQFPNYSSELNVNALELDDSALYLCASSLVVGGPTDTQYFGPGTRLTVL.